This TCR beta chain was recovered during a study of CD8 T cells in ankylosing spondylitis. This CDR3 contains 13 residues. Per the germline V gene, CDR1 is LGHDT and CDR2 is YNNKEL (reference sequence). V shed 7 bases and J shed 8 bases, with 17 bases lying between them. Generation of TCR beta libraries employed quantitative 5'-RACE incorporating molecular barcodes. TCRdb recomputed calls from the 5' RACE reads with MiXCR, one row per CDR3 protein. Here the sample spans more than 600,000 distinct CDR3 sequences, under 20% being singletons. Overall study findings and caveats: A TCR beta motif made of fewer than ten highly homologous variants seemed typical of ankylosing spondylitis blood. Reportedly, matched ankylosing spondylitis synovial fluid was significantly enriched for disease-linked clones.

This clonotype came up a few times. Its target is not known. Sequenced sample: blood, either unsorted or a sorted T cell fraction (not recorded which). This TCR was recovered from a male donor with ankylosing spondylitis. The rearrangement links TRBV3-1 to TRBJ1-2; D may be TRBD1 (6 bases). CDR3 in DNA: TGTGCCAGCACCAGGGGCAAGACTCAGGGCTACACCTTC. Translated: CASTRGKTQGYTF. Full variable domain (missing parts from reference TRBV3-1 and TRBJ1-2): DTAVSQTPKYLVTQMGNDKSIKCEQNLGHDTMYWYKQDSKKFLKIMFSYNNKELIINETVPNRFSPKSPDKAHLNLHINSLELGDSAVYFCASTRGKTQGYTFGSGTRLTVV.